Reported below is one T cell receptor (beta chain). What it binds is not known. Germline loops: CDR1 SGHTA, CDR2 FQGNSA. V gave up 5 bases and J gave up 7 bases, with 9 bases separating them. The CDR3 length is 11 residues. 60 Vbeta and 13 Jbeta primers were used in PCR. Assay: immunoSEQ multiplex PCR; the TCRdb copy retains only in-frame clones and omits some. The sample contains 90,000 to 100,000 clones, around three fifths of which appear only once. This sample was included in a study of cytomegalovirus exposure and HLA in healthy donors. Whole-study findings and limits: Associated with cytomegalovirus, according to the listing, were 150 to 200 TCR beta chains. The HLA-A and HLA-B alleles of most subjects were reportedly predicted accurately from TCR beta sequences. Analyzed later, most CMV-associated TCR beta chains appeared HLA-restricted. In a later analysis, HLA-associated beta chains showed higher expansion and lower generation probabilities than comparable chains.

Sample: PBMCs. The genes are TRBV7-2 and TRBJ2-7; D not certain. The receptor comes from a man aged 25-45 years in good health and CMV-seronegative. DNA for the CDR3: TGTGCCAGCAGCCCGAGAGAGGAGCAGTACTTC. Residues: CASSPREEQYF.